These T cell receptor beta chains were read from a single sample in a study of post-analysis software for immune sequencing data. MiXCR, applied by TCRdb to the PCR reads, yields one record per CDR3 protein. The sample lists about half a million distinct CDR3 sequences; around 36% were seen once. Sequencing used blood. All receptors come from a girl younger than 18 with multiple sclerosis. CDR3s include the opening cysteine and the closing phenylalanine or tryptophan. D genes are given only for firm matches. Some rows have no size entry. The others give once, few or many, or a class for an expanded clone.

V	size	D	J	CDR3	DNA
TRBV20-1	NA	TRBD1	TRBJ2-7	CSALQGEREQYF	TGCAGTGCTCTACAGGGGGAGCGCGAGCAGTACTTC
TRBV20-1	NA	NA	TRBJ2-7	CSASRPETCEQYF	TGCAGTGCTAGTCGGCCGGAAACCTGCGAGCAGTACTTC
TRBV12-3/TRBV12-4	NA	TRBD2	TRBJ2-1	CASSMSGGPSYNEQFF	TGTGCCAGCAGTATGAGCGGGGGCCCCTCCTACAATGAGCAGTTCTTC
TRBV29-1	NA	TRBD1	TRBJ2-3	CSGAGTGSGDTQYF	TGCAGCGGGGCCGGGACAGGGAGCGGAGATACGCAGTATTTT
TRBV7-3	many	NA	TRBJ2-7	CASSLGSRTRSDTQYF	TGTGCCAGCAGCTTAGGTTCGCGTACGCGGTCGGATACCCAGTACTTC
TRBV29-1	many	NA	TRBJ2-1	CSVEDQSEQFF	TGCAGCGTTGAAGATCAAAGCGAGCAGTTCTTC
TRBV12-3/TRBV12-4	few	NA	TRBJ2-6	CASSLILDSGANVLTF	TGTGCCAGCAGTTTGATTTTGGACTCTGGGGCCAACGTCCTGACTTTC
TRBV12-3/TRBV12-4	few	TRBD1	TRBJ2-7	CASSLLTGAYEQYF	TGTGCCAGCAGTCTATTGACAGGGGCCTACGAGCAGTACTTC
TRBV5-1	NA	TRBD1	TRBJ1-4	CASSPGTGAEKLFF	TGCGCCAGCAGCCCCGGGACAGGGGCGGAAAAACTGTTTTTT
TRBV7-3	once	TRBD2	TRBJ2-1	CATSGDPYNEQFF	TGTGCCACTAGCGGGGACCCCTACAATGAGCAGTTCTTC
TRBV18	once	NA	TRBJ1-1	CASSPPSAMNTEAFF	TGTGCCAGCTCACCACCATCAGCGATGAACACTGAAGCTTTCTTT
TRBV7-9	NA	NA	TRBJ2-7	CASSSESKAQYF	TGTGCCAGCAGCTCAGAAAGTAAGGCTCAGTACTTC
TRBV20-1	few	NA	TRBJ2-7	CSARAYGSYEQYF	TGCAGTGCTAGAGCATACGGCTCCTACGAGCAGTACTTC
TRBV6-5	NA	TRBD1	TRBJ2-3	CASSSTQGAVTDTQYF	TGTGCCAGCAGTTCTACACAGGGGGCGGTGACAGATACGCAGTATTTT
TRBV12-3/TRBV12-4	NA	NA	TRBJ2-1	CASSPGSRSNEQFF	TGTGCCAGCAGTCCAGGGTCCCGGAGCAATGAGCAGTTCTTC
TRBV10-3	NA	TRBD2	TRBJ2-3	CAITNRGGSTDTQYF	TGTGCCATCACTAATCGGGGGGGCTCTACAGATACGCAGTATTTT
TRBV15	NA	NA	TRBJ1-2	CATSREYDRFHGYTF	TGTGCCACCAGCAGAGAATACGACCGATTCCATGGCTACACCTTC
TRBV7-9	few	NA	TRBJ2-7	CASSLDADEQYF	TGTGCCAGCAGCTTAGATGCCGATGAGCAGTACTTC
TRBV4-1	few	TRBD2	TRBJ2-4	CASSPRAGGHNIQYF	TGCGCCAGCAGCCCCAGAGCGGGGGGGCATAACATTCAGTACTTC
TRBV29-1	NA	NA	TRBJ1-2	CSVEDLRVGYTF	TGCAGCGTTGAAGATCTTAGGGTCGGCTACACCTTC
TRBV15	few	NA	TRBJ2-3	CATSLWGAGGRTRTDTQYF	TGTGCCACCAGCCTGTGGGGAGCTGGGGGGCGCACTCGCACAGATACGCAGTATTTT
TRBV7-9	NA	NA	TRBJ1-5	CASSSKDSNQPQHF	TGTGCCAGCAGCTCCAAGGATAGCAATCAGCCCCAGCATTTT
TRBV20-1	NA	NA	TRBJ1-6	CSARSSGVGIGSPLHF	TGCAGTGCTAGGTCATCAGGGGTTGGAATAGGTTCACCCCTCCACTTT
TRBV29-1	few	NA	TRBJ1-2	CSVEQTNYGYTF	TGCAGCGTTGAACAGACGAACTATGGCTACACCTTC
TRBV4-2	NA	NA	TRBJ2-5	CASSQAGDSQAPETQYF	TGTGCCAGCAGCCAAGCCGGGGACTCCCAAGCCCCAGAGACCCAGTACTTC
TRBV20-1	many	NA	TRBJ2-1	CSAPGVDEQFF	TGCAGTGCTCCAGGGGTGGATGAGCAGTTCTTC
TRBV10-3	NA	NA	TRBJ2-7	CAISESADPSYEQYF	TGTGCCATCAGTGAGTCGGCCGATCCATCCTACGAGCAGTACTTC
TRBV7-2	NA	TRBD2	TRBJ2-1	CASSLSGGAHNEQFF	TGTGCCAGCAGCTTAAGCGGGGGGGCACACAATGAGCAGTTCTTC
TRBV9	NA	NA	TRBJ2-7	CASSVGGGTYEQYF	TGTGCCAGCAGCGTAGGTGGGGGGACCTACGAGCAGTACTTC
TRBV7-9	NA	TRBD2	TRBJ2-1	CASPFPGLAHYNVQFF	TGTGCCAGCCCCTTCCCGGGACTAGCACATTACAATGTGCAGTTCTTC
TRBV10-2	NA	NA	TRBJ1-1	CASRKGELNTEAFF	TGCGCCAGCAGGAAGGGGGAATTGAACACTGAAGCTTTCTTT
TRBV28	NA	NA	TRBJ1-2	CASSPARTSGYTF	TGTGCCAGCAGCCCTGCGAGGACTAGTGGCTACACCTTC
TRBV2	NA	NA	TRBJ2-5	CASSEDKLKYF	TGTGCCAGCAGTGAAGACAAACTCAAGTACTTC
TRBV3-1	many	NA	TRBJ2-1	CASSQDILFGNEQFF	TGTGCCAGCAGCCAAGACATACTTTTTGGGAATGAGCAGTTCTTC
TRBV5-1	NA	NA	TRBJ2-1	CASSPPGGRNNEQFF	TGCGCCAGCAGCCCGCCTGGGGGTAGGAACAATGAGCAGTTCTTC
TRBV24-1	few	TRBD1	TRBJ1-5	CATSDTIQGAGQPQHF	TGTGCCACCAGTGATACCATACAGGGGGCTGGCCAGCCCCAGCATTTT
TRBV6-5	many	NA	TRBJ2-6	CASSPDISGANVLTF	TGTGCCAGCAGCCCTGACATCTCTGGGGCCAACGTCCTGACTTTC
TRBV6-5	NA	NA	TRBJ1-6	CASSYSSGGSPLHF	TGTGCCAGCAGTTACTCGAGCGGGGGGTCACCCCTCCACTTT
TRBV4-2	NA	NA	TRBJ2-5	CASSQERGGIQETQYF	TGTGCCAGCAGCCAAGAAAGGGGGGGGATCCAAGAGACCCAGTACTTC
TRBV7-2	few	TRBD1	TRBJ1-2	CASSSPTGAYGYTF	TGTGCCAGCAGCTCCCCGACAGGGGCCTATGGCTACACCTTC
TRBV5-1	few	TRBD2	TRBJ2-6	CASSRRVAGTLSGANVLTF	TGCGCCAGCAGCCGCCGGGTAGCGGGGACCCTCTCTGGGGCCAACGTCCTGACTTTC
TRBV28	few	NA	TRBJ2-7	CASSPLEGGSYEQYF	TGTGCCAGCAGTCCCTTGGAGGGGGGATCCTACGAGCAGTACTTC
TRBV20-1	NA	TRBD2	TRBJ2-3	CSVIEASGTDTQYF	TGCAGTGTCATAGAGGCTAGCGGGACAGATACGCAGTATTTT
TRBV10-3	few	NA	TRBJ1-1	CAISLGRAEGFEAFF	TGTGCCATCAGCCTGGGACGCGCCGAGGGATTCGAAGCTTTCTTT
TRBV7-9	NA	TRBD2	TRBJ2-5	CASIAPASGKETQYF	TGTGCCAGCATCGCTCCGGCTAGCGGAAAAGAGACCCAGTACTTC
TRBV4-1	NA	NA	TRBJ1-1	CASSQPHMKGTEAFF	TGCGCCAGCAGCCAACCCCATATGAAGGGCACTGAAGCTTTCTTT
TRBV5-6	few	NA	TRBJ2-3	CASSRRDSPLTDTQYF	TGTGCCAGCAGCAGGAGGGACAGCCCCTTAACAGATACGCAGTATTTT
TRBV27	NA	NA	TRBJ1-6	CASKRGGSPLHF	TGTGCCAGCAAGAGGGGGGGGTCACCCCTCCACTTT
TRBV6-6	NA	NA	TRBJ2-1	CASSYKGRGSYNEQFF	TGTGCCAGCAGTTACAAGGGAAGGGGCTCCTACAATGAGCAGTTCTTC
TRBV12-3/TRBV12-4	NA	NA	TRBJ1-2	CASSSLFGYTF	TGTGCCAGCAGTTCCCTATTTGGCTACACCTTC
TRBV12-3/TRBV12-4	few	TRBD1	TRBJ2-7	CASSLGQGEIFYEQYF	TGTGCCAGCAGTTTAGGCCAGGGGGAAATCTTCTACGAGCAGTACTTC
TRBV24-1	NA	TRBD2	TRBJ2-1	CATSDLQAGGYNEQFF	TGTGCCACCAGTGATTTGCAGGCGGGGGGGTACAATGAGCAGTTCTTC
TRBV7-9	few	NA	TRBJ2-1	CASSLVLGHNEQFF	TGTGCCAGCAGCTTAGTTCTAGGCCACAATGAGCAGTTCTTC
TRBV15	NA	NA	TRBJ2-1	CATSSPRPSYNEQFF	TGTGCCACCAGCAGCCCCCGCCCCAGCTACAATGAGCAGTTCTTC